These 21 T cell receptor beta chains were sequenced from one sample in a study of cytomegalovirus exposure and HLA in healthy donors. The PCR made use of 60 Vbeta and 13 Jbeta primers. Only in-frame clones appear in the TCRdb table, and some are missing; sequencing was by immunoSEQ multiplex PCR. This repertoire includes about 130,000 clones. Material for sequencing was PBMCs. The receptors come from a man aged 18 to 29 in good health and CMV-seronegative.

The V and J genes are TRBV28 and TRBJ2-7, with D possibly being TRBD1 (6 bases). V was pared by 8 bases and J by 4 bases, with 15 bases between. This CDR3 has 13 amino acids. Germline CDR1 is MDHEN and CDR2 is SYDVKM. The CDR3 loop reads CASGLDRKYEQYF. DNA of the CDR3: TGTGCCAGCGGGTTGGACAGAAAGTACGAGCAGTACTTC.

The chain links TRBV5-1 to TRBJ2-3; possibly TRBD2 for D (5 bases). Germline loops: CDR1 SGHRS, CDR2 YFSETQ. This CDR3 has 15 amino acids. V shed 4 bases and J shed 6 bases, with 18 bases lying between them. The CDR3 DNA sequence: TGCGCCAGCAGCCCCTCTCTAGCCCTTAGCGATACGCAGTATTTT. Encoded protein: CASSPSLALSDTQYF.

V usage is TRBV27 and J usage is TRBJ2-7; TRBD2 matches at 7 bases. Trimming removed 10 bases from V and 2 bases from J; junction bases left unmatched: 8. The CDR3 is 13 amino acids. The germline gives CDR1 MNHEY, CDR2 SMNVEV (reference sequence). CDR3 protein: CATSGGRAYEQYF. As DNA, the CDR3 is TGTGCCACCTCCGGGGGGAGAGCCTACGAGCAGTACTTC.

In DNA form, the CDR3 reads TGTGCCAGCTCACATGCTGGCGGGTTTAGGGAGCAGTACTTC. The encoded protein is CASSHAGGFREQYF. The chain is built from TRBV18 and TRBJ2-7, with a tentative D call TRBD2 (5 bases). CDR1 KGHSH and CDR2 LQKENI come from the germline V gene. The CDR3 is made up of 14 amino acids. The V end was cut by 4 bases, the J end by 7 bases, with 17 bases between. The variable domain in full, with the rest retrieved from reference TRBV18 and TRBJ2-7, is NAGVMQNPRHLVRRRGQEARLRCSPMKGHSHVYWYRQLPEEGLKFMVYLQKENIIDESGMPKERFSAEFPKEGPSILRIQQVVRGDSAAYFCASSHAGGFREQYFGPGTRLTVT.

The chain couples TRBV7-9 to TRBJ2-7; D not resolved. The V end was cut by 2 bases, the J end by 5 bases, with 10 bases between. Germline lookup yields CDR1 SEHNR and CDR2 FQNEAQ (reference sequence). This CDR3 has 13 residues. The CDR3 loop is CASSLIPNNEQYF. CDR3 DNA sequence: TGTGCCAGCAGCTTAATCCCTAATAACGAGCAGTACTTC.

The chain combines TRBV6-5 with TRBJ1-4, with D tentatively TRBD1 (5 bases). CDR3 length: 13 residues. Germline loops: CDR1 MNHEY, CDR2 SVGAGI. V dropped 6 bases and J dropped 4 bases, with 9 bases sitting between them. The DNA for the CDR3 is TGTGCCAGCAGCCGACAGTATAATGAAAAACTGTTTTTT. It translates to CASSRQYNEKLFF.

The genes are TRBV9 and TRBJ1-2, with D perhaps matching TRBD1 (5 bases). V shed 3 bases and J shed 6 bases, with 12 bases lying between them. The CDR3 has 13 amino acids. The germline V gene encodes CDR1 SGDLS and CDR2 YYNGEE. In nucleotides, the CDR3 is TGTGCCAGCAGCGGAACAGACAGAAATGGCTACACCTTC. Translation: CASSGTDRNGYTF.

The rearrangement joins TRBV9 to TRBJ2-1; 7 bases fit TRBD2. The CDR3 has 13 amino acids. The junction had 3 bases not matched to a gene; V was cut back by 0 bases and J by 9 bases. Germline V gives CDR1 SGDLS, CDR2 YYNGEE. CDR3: CASSVAGGGEQFF. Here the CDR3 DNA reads TGTGCCAGCAGCGTAGCTGGCGGGGGTGAGCAGTTCTTC. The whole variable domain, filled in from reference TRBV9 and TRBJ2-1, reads DSGVTQTPKHLITATGQRVTLRCSPRSGDLSVYWYQQSLDQGLQFLIQYYNGEERAKGNILERFSAQQFPDLHSELNLSSLELGDSALYFCASSVAGGGEQFFGPGTRLTVL.

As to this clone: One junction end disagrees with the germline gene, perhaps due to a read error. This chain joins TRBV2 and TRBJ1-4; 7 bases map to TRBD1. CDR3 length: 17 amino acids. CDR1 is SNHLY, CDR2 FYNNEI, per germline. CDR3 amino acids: CAGSTLVGTARNEKLFF. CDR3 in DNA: TGTGCCGGCAGCACGCTAGTCGGGACAGCCCGAAATGAAAAACTGTTTTTT.

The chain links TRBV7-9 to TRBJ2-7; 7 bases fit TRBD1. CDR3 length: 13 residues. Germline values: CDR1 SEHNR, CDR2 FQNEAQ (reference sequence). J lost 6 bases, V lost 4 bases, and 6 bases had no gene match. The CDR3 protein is CASSSTNRGEQYF. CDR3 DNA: TGTGCCAGCAGCTCAACTAACAGGGGCGAGCAGTACTTC.

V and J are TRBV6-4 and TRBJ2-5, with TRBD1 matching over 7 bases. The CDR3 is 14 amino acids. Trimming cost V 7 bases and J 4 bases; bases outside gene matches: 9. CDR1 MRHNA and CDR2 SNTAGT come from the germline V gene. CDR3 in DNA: TGTGCCAGCACGGAGACAGGGTGGTCAGAGACCCAGTACTTC. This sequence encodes CASTETGWSETQYF.

CDR3 DNA: TGCGCCAGCAGCTTGGAACGGGACACTGAAGCTTTCTTT. The encoded protein is CASSLERDTEAFF. The J gene is TRBJ1-1, the V gene TRBV5-1; D ambiguous. The CDR3 is 13 residues long. In germline, CDR1 is SGHRS, CDR2 YFSETQ. The V and J ends lost 0 bases and 3 bases respectively, with 6 bases between them.

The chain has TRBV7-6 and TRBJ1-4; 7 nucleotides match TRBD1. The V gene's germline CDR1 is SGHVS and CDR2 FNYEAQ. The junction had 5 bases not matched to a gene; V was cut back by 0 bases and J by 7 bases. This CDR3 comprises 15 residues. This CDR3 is CASSLAGPGGEKLFF. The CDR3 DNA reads TGTGCCAGCAGCTTAGCGGGGCCAGGGGGTGAAAAACTGTTTTTT.

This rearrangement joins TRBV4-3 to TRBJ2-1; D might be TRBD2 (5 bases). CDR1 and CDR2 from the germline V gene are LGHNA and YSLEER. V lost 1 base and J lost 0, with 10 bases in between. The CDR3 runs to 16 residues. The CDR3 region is CASSQAAGSSYNEQFF. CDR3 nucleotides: TGCGCCAGCAGCCAAGCGGCGGGTAGCTCCTACAATGAGCAGTTCTTC.

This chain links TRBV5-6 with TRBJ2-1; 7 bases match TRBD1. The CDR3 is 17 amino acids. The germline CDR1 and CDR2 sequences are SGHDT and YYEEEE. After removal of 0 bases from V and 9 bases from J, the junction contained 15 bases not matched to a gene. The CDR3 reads CASSLVQTGRLQGEQFF. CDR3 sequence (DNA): TGTGCCAGCAGCTTGGTGCAGACAGGGAGACTGCAAGGTGAGCAGTTCTTC. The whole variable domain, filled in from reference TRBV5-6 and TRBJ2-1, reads DAGVTQSPTHLIKTRGQQVTLRCSPKSGHDTVSWYQQALGQGPQFIFQYYEEEERQRGNFPDRFSGHQFPNYSSELNVNALLLGDSALYLCASSLVQTGRLQGEQFFGPGTRLTVL.

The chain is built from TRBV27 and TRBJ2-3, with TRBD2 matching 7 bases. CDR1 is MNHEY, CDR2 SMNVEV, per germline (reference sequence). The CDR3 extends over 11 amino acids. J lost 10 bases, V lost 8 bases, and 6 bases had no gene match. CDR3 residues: CASGRGWAQYF. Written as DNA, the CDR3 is TGTGCCAGCGGGAGGGGTTGGGCGCAGTATTTT.

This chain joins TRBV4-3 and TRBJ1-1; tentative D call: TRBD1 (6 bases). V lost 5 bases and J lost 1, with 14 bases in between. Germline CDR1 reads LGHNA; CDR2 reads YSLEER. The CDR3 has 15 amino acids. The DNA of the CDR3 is TGCGCCAGCAGCTTAGGGGGGGCCGCGAACACTGAAGCTTTCTTT. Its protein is CASSLGGAANTEAFF.

The chain's CDR3 is CSAAHDSGAETQYF. For the CDR3, the DNA is TGCAGCGCCGCCCACGATTCGGGAGCGGAGACCCAGTACTTC. This sequence joins TRBV29-1 and TRBJ2-5; TRBD2 is a possible D gene (6 bases). CDR1 and CDR2 from the germline V gene are SQVTM and ANQGSEA. V was pared by 7 bases and J by 5 bases, with 20 bases between. The CDR3 contains 14 residues. The variable domain in full, with the rest retrieved from reference TRBV29-1 and TRBJ2-5, is SAVISQKPSRDICQRGTSLTIQCQVDSQVTMMFWYRQQPGQSLTLIATANQGSEATYESGFVIDKFPISRPNLTFSTLTVSNMSPEDSSIYLCSAAHDSGAETQYFGPGTRLLVL.

The CDR3 region has the DNA TGTGCCAGCAGCCGCCGGGGAGGACAGGACACCTACGAGCAGTACTTC. It specifies CASSRRGGQDTYEQYF. The chain recombines TRBV6-6 with TRBJ2-7; possible D gene TRBD1, 7 bases. Germline values: CDR1 MNHNY, CDR2 SVGAGI (reference sequence). The ends were cut back, 6 bases at V and 2 bases at J, with 20 bases in the middle. This CDR3 is built from 16 residues.

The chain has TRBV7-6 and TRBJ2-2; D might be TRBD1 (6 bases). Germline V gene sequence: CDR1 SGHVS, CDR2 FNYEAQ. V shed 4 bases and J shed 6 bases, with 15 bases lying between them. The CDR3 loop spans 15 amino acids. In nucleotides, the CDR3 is TGTGCCAGCAGCTACATACTACAGGGATCCGGGGAGCTGTTTTTT. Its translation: CASSYILQGSGELFF.

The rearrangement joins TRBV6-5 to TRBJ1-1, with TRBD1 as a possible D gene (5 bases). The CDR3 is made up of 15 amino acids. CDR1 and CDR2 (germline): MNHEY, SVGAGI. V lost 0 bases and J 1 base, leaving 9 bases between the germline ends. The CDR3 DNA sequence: TGTGCCAGCAGTTACTCGGGACTTCGGAACACTGAAGCTTTCTTT. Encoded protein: CASSYSGLRNTEAFF.